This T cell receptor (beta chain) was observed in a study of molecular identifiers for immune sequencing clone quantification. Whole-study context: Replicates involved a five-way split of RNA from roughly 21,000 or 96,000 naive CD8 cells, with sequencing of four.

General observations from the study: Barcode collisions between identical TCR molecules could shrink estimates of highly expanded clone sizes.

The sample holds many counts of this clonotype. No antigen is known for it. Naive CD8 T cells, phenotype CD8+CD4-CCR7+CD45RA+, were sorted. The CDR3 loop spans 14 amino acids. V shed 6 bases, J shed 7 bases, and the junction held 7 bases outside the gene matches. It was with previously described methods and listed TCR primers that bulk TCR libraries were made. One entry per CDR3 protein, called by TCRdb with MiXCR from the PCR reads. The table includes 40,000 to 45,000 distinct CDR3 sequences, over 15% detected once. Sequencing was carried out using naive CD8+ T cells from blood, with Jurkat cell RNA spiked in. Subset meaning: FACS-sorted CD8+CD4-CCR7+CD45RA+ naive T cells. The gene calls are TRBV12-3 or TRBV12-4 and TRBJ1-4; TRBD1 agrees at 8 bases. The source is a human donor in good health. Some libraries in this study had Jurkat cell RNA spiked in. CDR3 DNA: TGTGCCAGCAGCCCAACAGGGGGAGGTGAAAAACTGTTTTTT. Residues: CASSPTGGGEKLFF.